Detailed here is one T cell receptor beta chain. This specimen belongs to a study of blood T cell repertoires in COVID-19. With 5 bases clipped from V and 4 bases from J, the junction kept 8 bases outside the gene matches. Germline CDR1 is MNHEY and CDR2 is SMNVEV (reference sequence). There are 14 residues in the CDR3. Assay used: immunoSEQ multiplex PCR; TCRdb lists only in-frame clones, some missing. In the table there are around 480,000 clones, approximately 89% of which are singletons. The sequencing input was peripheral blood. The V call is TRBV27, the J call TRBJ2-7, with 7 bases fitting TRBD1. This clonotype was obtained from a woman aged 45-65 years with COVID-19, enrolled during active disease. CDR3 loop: CASSIRDSEYEQYF. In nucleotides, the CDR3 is TGTGCCAGCAGTATCCGGGACAGCGAATACGAGCAGTACTTC.